Each of the 28 T cell receptor beta chains below was sequenced from the same sample in a study of T cell responses to AZD1222 COVID-19 vaccine. Data came from immunoSEQ multiplex PCR; TCRdb stores just in-frame clones and leaves some out. Seen here are about 70,000 clones, about 85% observed once, and the top ten hold roughly 21%. Sequencing used peripheral blood, obtained on day 0 of AZD1222 vaccination. These receptor sequences come from an adult in good health.

The chain is built from TRBV5-1 and TRBJ2-7, with D maybe TRBD1 (5 bases). The germline gives CDR1 SGHRS, CDR2 YFSETQ. The CDR3 runs to 14 residues. V was clipped by 3 bases and J by 2 bases, with 12 bases between them. The CDR3 protein is CASSSSSGTYEQYF. The CDR3 DNA reads as TGCGCCAGCAGCTCCTCGTCAGGGACCTACGAGCAGTACTTC.

V and J are TRBV5-1 and TRBJ2-5; D call uncertain. In germline, CDR1 is SGHRS, CDR2 YFSETQ. Trimming took 2 bases from V and 1 from J, leaving 6 bases between them. CDR3 size: 13 residues. CDR3 sequence: CASSLTPQETQYF. The CDR3 bases are TGCGCCAGCAGCTTAACCCCCCAAGAGACCCAGTACTTC.

Notes on this clone: The sample contains more than one DNA sequence encoding this CDR3. The J gene is TRBJ2-2, the V gene TRBV10-1; D ambiguous. The CDR3 is made up of 12 amino acids. V dropped 6 bases and J dropped 4 bases, with 6 bases sitting between them. Germline values: CDR1 WNHNN, CDR2 SYGVQD (reference sequence). The CDR3 DNA reads TGCGCCAGCAGCCTAGGCACCGGGGAGCTGTTTTTT. Its translation: CASSLGTGELFF.

The genes are TRBV28 and TRBJ2-6; D is tentatively TRBD1 or TRBD2 (6 bases each). The ends were cut back, 4 bases at V and 4 bases at J, with 14 bases in the middle. The CDR3 sequence is 16 residues long. Germline values: CDR1 MDHEN, CDR2 SYDVKM. For the CDR3, the DNA is TGTGCCAGCAGTTATCGGGGGCACACCGGGGCCAACGTCCTGACTTTC. It specifies CASSYRGHTGANVLTF.

The chain is built from TRBV6-1 and TRBJ2-7, with D uncertain. V was pared by 1 base and J by 7 bases, with 20 bases between. Germline V lookup: CDR1 MNHNS, CDR2 SASEGT. CDR3 length equals 16 residues. In DNA, the CDR3 is TGTGCCAGCAGTGAAGGCTTAGGTTGGTTGGCTTTGGAGCAGTACTTC. This translates into CASSEGLGWLALEQYF.

This chain joins TRBV30 and TRBJ2-7, with D unresolved. Trimming pared 5 bases from V and 2 bases from J, leaving 10 bases between. The CDR3 is made up of 12 amino acids. The germline CDR1 and CDR2 sequences are GTSNPN and SVGIG (reference sequence). CDR3 protein: CAWGDGTYEQYF. As DNA, the CDR3 is TGTGCCTGGGGTGACGGTACCTACGAGCAGTACTTC.

The chain has TRBV5-5 and TRBJ1-1; D unresolved. V lost 5 bases and J lost 6, with 11 bases in between. The CDR3 has 12 residues. Germline-derived CDR1 and CDR2 are SGHKS and YYEKEE (reference sequence). The CDR3 reads CASSLGVAEAFF. For the CDR3, the DNA is TGTGCCAGCAGTCTCGGAGTTGCTGAAGCTTTCTTT.

The rearrangement links TRBV19 to TRBJ2-2, with a possible D match to TRBD2 (6 bases). The V and J ends lost 10 bases and 3 bases respectively, with 12 bases between them. The germline CDR1 and CDR2 sequences are LNHDA and SQIVND (reference sequence). CDR3 size: 13 residues. For the CDR3, the DNA is TGTGCCACCGGGGACTCCTACACCGGGGAGCTGTTTTTT. This translates into CATGDSYTGELFF. The complete variable domain, with remaining parts taken from reference TRBV19 and TRBJ2-2, reads DGGITQSPKYLFRKEGQNVTLSCEQNLNHDAMYWYRQDPGQGLRLIYYSQIVNDFQKGDIAEGYSVSREKKESFPLTVTSAQKNPTAFYLCATGDSYTGELFFGEGSRLTVL.

The chain links TRBV30 to TRBJ1-1, with D perhaps TRBD1 (5 bases). Trimming cost V 4 bases and J 1 base, with 7 bases left between them. Germline values: CDR1 GTSNPN, CDR2 SVGIG (reference sequence). This CDR3 comprises 12 residues. CDR3 loop: CAWNDRNTEAFF. In nucleotides, the CDR3 is TGTGCCTGGAACGACAGGAACACTGAAGCTTTCTTT. Combining the CDR3 with reference TRBV30 and TRBJ1-1 gives the whole variable domain SQTIHQWPATLVQPVGSPLSLECTVEGTSNPNLYWYRQAAGRGLQLLFYSVGIGQISSEVPQNLSASRPQDRQFILSSKKLLLSDSGFYLCAWNDRNTEAFFGQGTRLTVV.

The chain combines TRBV5-4 with TRBJ1-1; tentatively, D is TRBD1 (6 bases). The length of the CDR3 is 15 residues. V gave up 0 bases and J gave up 6 bases, with 15 bases separating them. The germline CDR1 and CDR2 sequences are SGHNT and YYREEE (reference sequence). The CDR3 region has the DNA TGTGCCAGCAGCTTGGGGAGTCGACAGGCCCCTGAAGCTTTCTTT. Its protein product is CASSLGSRQAPEAFF. The variable domain in full, with the rest retrieved from reference TRBV5-4 and TRBJ1-1, is ETGVTQSPTHLIKTRGQQVTLRCSSQSGHNTVSWYQQALGQGPQFIFQYYREEENGRGNFPPRFSGLQFPNYSSELNVNALELDDSALYLCASSLGSRQAPEAFFGQGTRLTVV.

The chain couples TRBV14 to TRBJ2-5, with 8 bases aligning to TRBD1. CDR1 SGHDN and CDR2 FVKESK come from the germline V gene. CDR3 length equals 16 residues. V was clipped by 4 bases and J by 1 base; unmatched bases: 8. The CDR3 DNA is TGTGCCAGCAGCCCCAGGGGGCGGGTCGTCCAAGAGACCCAGTACTTC. Protein product: CASSPRGRVVQETQYF.

This clone was seen more than once but under ten times. The rearrangement joins TRBV9 to TRBJ2-3, with 7 bases matching TRBD2. The junction had 11 bases not matched to a gene; V was cut back by 5 bases and J by 5 bases. Germline CDR1 SGDLS, CDR2 YYNGEE. CDR3 size: 15 residues. The CDR3 bases are TGTGCCAGCAGGAGGAGCGGGGCCAAGCAAGATACGCAGTATTTT. Translating gives CASRRSGAKQDTQYF.

This clone was detected once. The chain is built from TRBV5-8 and TRBJ2-5; perhaps D is TRBD1 or TRBD2 (5 bases each). V lost 1 base to trimming and J lost 2 bases, with 18 bases between them. Per germline, CDR1 SGHTS and CDR2 YDEGEE. The CDR3 sequence is 17 residues long. The CDR3 nucleotides read TGTGCCAGCAGCTTGTGGGGGTCTAGCCCGACACAAGAGACCCAGTACTTC. Its translation is CASSLWGSSPTQETQYF.

The V gene is TRBV9, the J gene TRBJ2-7, with 12 bases identical to TRBD2. The V and J ends lost 3 bases and 3 bases, in that order; junction bases with no gene match: 4. This CDR3 contains 15 residues. Germline lookup yields CDR1 SGDLS and CDR2 YYNGEE. The CDR3 DNA sequence: TGTGCCAGCAGCGCTTCGGGACTAGCGGGCTACGAGCAGTACTTC. It specifies CASSASGLAGYEQYF.

The V and J genes are TRBV9 and TRBJ1-2; 9 nucleotides match TRBD1. The ends lost 3 bases at V and 1 base at J; junction bases unmatched: 1. Germline lookup yields CDR1 SGDLS and CDR2 YYNGEE. CDR3 length equals 14 residues. The CDR3 nucleotides read TGTGCCAGCAGCGGGGACAGGGATAACTATGGCTACACCTTC. It is translated as CASSGDRDNYGYTF.

The J gene is TRBJ2-5, the V gene TRBV11-2; maybe TRBD1 (6 bases). CDR1 is SGHAT, CDR2 FQNNGV, per germline. The CDR3 consists of 16 residues. The V end lost 5 bases, the J end lost 5 bases, and 21 bases lay between the germline ends. This CDR3 is CASSLRLQGRRETQYF. Written as DNA, the CDR3 is TGTGCCAGCAGCCTCCGTCTACAGGGAAGGAGGGAGACCCAGTACTTC. Filled out from reference TRBV11-2 and TRBJ2-5, the complete variable domain reads EAGVAQSPRYKIIEKRQSVAFWCNPISGHATLYWYQQILGQGPKLLIQFQNNGVVDDSQLPKDRFSAERLKGVDSTLKIQPAKLEDSAVYLCASSLRLQGRRETQYFGPGTRLLVL.

The chain couples TRBV5-1 to TRBJ2-2; D may be TRBD2 (5 bases). Germline V gene sequence: CDR1 SGHRS, CDR2 YFSETQ. The CDR3 loop spans 15 amino acids. Trimming left V 6 bases short and J 4 bases short, with 16 bases between. For the CDR3, the DNA is TGCGCCAGCACCCTCCGAAACGCGGGCACCGGGGAGCTGTTTTTT. This codes for CASTLRNAGTGELFF.

V usage is TRBV7-9 and J usage is TRBJ2-1; D possibly corresponds to TRBD2 (6 bases). Trimming removed 2 bases from V and 4 bases from J, with 15 bases in between. There are 16 residues in the CDR3. CDR1 SEHNR and CDR2 FQNEAQ come from the germline V gene (reference sequence). Here the CDR3 reads CASSLMGVSGYNEQFF. The CDR3 bases are TGTGCCAGCAGCTTAATGGGTGTAAGCGGGTACAATGAGCAGTTCTTC.

Concerning this clone itself: Other DNA variants within this sample encode the same CDR3. The V and J genes are TRBV11-3 and TRBJ1-3; 10 bases are a match to TRBD1. The CDR3 runs to 15 residues. Germline CDR1 SGHNT, CDR2 YENEEA. Trimming took 5 bases from V and 2 from J; bases not matched to a gene: 3. The DNA of the CDR3 is TGTGCCAGCAGCCCGGGACAGGGGCCTGGAAACACCATATATTTT. Amino acid sequence: CASSPGQGPGNTIYF. Drawing the rest from reference TRBV11-3 and TRBJ1-3, the complete variable domain is EAGVVQSPRYKIIEKKQPVAFWCNPISGHNTLYWYLQNLGQGPELLIRYENEEAVDDSQLPKDRFSAERLKGVDSTLKIQPAELGDSAVYLCASSPGQGPGNTIYFGEGSWLTVV.

The chain combines TRBV5-4 with TRBJ2-3; D not certain. This CDR3 has 14 amino acids. Trimming pared 0 bases from V and 2 bases from J, leaving 7 bases between. Germline lookup yields CDR1 SGHNT and CDR2 YYREEE (reference sequence). The CDR3: CASSLETFTDTQYF. DNA of the CDR3: TGTGCCAGCAGCTTGGAGACGTTCACAGATACGCAGTATTTT.

V usage is TRBV2 and J usage is TRBJ2-7; TRBD2 agrees at 13 bases. The V gene end was trimmed by 5 bases and the J gene end by 1 base; junction bases not matched to a gene: 8. The CDR3 extends over 17 amino acids. The V gene's germline CDR1 is SNHLY and CDR2 FYNNEI. CDR3: CASSHPTSGRESYEQYF. CDR3 DNA: TGTGCCAGCAGTCATCCCACTAGCGGGAGGGAGTCCTACGAGCAGTACTTC.

This sequence joins TRBV6-5 and TRBJ1-2, with 7 bases lining up with TRBD1. Trimming cost V 6 bases and J 4 bases; bases outside gene matches: 11. There are 15 residues in the CDR3. Germline V gene data show CDR1 as MNHEY and CDR2 as SVGAGI. The CDR3 sequence: CASSQGGGQPYGYTF. CDR3 DNA sequence: TGTGCCAGCAGCCAGGGGGGGGGACAGCCCTATGGCTACACCTTC.

The CDR3 DNA follows: TGTGCCAGTAGTATTCGTCCCGATACAGGGGAAAGGAATCAGCCCCAGCATTTT. It codes for CASSIRPDTGERNQPQHF. The rearrangement joins TRBV19 to TRBJ1-5, with TRBD1 matching over 7 bases. V gave up 3 bases and J gave up 4 bases; unmatched junction bases: 15. The CDR3 is 18 amino acids. Germline CDR1 reads LNHDA; CDR2 reads SQIVND (reference sequence).

The V call is TRBV29-1, the J call TRBJ2-3, with 8 bases aligning to TRBD2. The germline CDR1 and CDR2 sequences are SQVTM and ANQGSEA. V was clipped by 4 bases and J by 0 bases; unmatched bases: 6. This CDR3 spans 15 amino acids. CDR3 DNA: TGCAGCGTTGTCCCCACTAGCGGTAGCACAGATACGCAGTATTTT. This translates into CSVVPTSGSTDTQYF.

This chain links TRBV6-6 with TRBJ1-2; a weak D match, TRBD1 (5 bases). Trimming took off 6 bases at V and 8 bases at J, with 13 bases between the two ends. The CDR3 is 12 residues long. The germline V gene encodes CDR1 MNHNY and CDR2 SVGAGI (reference sequence). The CDR3 is CASSQGREGYTF. In DNA form, the CDR3 reads TGTGCCAGCAGCCAGGGACGGGAGGGCTACACCTTC.

This clone is labeled medium-sized (0.01 to 0.1%). CDR3 residues: CASSLVPRKGGYTF. CDR3 sequence (DNA): TGTGCCAGCAGCTTAGTCCCACGGAAGGGTGGCTACACCTTC. This chain links TRBV11-2 with TRBJ1-2; D not certain. This CDR3 contains 14 residues. Germline values: CDR1 SGHAT, CDR2 FQNNGV. V was pared by 1 base and J by 7 bases, with 13 bases between. The whole variable domain, filled in from reference TRBV11-2 and TRBJ1-2, reads EAGVAQSPRYKIIEKRQSVAFWCNPISGHATLYWYQQILGQGPKLLIQFQNNGVVDDSQLPKDRFSAERLKGVDSTLKIQPAKLEDSAVYLCASSLVPRKGGYTFGSGTRLTVV.

V usage is TRBV12-3 or TRBV12-4 and J usage is TRBJ1-2, with D hard to call. Trimming shortened V by 6 bases and J by 2 bases, and 10 bases separated the two germline ends. There are 13 residues in the CDR3. Here the CDR3 reads CASRTQGNYGYTF. The CDR3 nucleotides are TGTGCCAGCAGGACGCAAGGAAACTATGGCTACACCTTC.

The V and J genes are TRBV6-5 and TRBJ1-3; D is uncertain. CDR1 is MNHEY and CDR2 is SVGAGI in the germline V gene. The germline V and J ends were trimmed by 0 bases and 9 bases, with 12 bases remaining between them. The CDR3 has 14 residues. CDR3 protein: CASSYSGDAGTIYF. The CDR3 bases are TGTGCCAGCAGTTACTCCGGGGATGCTGGCACCATATATTTT.